This T cell receptor (beta chain) was retrieved from a study of blood T cell repertoires in COVID-19. Overall study context: Acute-phase and convalescent COVID-19 samples originated in the United States, Italy and Spain.

V lost 0 bases to trimming and J lost 2 bases, with 9 bases between them. Germline values: CDR1 WNHNN, CDR2 SYGVQD (reference sequence). The CDR3 spans 15 residues. Participants spanned ages about 18 to 100 years and resided in over 20 US areas. Assignment of participants to cohorts was predicated upon participant-reported clinical history. The authors' processing: It was from reference gene primer amplification that nucleated cell counts were estimated. Only in-frame clones appear in the TCRdb table, and some are missing; sequencing was by immunoSEQ multiplex PCR. V, J and clone size are taken as reported in that table, and D and trimming were inferred from the DNA itself. Among 350,000 to 550,000 clones listed, 70% to 90% were seen once.

The origin of this receptor is a woman in her late teens or twenties with acute COVID-19. The gene calls are TRBV10-1 and TRBJ2-3; D gene ambiguous. The sample was PBMCs or T cells enriched from blood (not recorded which). The CDR3 region is CASSESRYHTDTQYF. DNA of the CDR3: TGCGCCAGCAGTGAGTCGCGGTACCACACAGATACGCAGTATTTT.